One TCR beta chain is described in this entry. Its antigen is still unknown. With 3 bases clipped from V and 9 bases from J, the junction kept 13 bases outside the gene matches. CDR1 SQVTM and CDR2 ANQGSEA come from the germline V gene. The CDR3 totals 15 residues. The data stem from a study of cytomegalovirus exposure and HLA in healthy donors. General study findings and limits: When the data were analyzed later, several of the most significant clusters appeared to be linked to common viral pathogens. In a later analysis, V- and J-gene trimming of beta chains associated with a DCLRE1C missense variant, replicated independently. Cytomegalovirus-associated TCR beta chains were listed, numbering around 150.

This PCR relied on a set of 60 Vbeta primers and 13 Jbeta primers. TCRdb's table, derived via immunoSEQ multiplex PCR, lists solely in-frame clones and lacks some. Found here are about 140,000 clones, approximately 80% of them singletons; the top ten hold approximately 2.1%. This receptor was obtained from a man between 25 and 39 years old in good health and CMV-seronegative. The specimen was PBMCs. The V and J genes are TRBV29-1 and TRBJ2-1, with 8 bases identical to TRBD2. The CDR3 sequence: CSVESFGLAASEQFF. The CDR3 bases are TGCAGCGTTGAGTCGTTTGGACTAGCAGCCTCTGAGCAGTTCTTC.